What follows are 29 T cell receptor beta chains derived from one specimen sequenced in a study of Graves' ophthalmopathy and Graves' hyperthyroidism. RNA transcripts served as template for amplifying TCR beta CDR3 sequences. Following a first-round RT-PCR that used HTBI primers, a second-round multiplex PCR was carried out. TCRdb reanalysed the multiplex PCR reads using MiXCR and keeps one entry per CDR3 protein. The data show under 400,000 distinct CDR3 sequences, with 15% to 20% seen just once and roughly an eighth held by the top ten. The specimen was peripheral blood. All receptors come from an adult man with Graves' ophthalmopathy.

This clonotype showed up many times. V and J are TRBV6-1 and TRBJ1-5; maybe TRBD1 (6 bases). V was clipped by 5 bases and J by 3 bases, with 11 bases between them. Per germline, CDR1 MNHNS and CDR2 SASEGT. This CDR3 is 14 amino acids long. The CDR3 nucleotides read TGTGCCAGCAGTAAGGGGGTCCCCAATCAGCCCCAGCATTTT. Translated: CASSKGVPNQPQHF.

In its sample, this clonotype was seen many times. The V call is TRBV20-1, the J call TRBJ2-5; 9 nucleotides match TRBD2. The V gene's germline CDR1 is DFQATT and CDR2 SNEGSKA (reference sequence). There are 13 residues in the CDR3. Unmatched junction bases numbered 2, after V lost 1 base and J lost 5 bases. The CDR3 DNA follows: TGCAGTGCTAGAGCCGGGACTAGCGAGACCCAGTACTTC. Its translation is CSARAGTSETQYF.

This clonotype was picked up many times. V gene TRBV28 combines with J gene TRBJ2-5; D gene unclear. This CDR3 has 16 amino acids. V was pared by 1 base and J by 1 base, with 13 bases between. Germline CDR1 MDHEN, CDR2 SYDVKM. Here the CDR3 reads CASSLLVTHLQETQYF. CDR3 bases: TGTGCCAGCAGTTTATTAGTGACCCACCTCCAAGAGACCCAGTACTTC.

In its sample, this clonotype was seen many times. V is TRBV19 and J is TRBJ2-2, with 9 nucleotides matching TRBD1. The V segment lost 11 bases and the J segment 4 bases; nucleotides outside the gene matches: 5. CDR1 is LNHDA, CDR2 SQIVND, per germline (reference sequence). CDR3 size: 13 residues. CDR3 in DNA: TGTGCCTCAATGACAGGGGGCACCGGGGAGCTGTTTTTT. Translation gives CASMTGGTGELFF. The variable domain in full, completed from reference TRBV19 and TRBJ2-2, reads DGGITQSPKYLFRKEGQNVTLSCEQNLNHDAMYWYRQDPGQGLRLIYYSQIVNDFQKGDIAEGYSVSREKKESFPLTVTSAQKNPTAFYLCASMTGGTGELFFGEGSRLTVL.

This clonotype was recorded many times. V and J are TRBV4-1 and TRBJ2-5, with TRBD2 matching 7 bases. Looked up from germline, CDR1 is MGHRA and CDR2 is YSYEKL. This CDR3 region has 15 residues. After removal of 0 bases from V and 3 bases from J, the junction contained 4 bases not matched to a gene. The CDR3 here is CASSQDLGTKETQYF. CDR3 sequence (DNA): TGCGCCAGCAGCCAAGATTTAGGGACTAAAGAGACCCAGTACTTC.

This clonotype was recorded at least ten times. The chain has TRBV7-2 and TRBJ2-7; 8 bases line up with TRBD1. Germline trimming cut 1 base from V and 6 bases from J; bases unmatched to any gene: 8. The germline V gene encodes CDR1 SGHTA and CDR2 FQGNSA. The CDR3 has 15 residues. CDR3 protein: CASSLVAGGQGEQYF. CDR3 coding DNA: TGTGCCAGCAGCTTAGTGGCAGGGGGCCAGGGCGAGCAGTACTTC. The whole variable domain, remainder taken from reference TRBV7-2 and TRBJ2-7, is GAGVSQSPSNKVTEKGKDVELRCDPISGHTALYWYRQSLGQGLEFLIYFQGNSAPDKSGLPSDRFSAERTGGSVSTLTIQRTQQEDSAVYLCASSLVAGGQGEQYFGPGTRLTVT.

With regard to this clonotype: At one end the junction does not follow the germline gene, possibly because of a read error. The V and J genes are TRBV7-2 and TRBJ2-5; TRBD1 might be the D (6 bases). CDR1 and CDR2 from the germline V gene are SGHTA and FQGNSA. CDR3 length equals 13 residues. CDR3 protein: CASSPTPQGQWHF. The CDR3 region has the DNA TGTGCCAGCAGCCCCACCCCTCAGGGGCAGTGGCACTTC.

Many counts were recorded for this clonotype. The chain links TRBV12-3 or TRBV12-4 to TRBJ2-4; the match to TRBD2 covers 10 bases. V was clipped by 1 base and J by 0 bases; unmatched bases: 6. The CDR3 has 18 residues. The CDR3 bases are TGTGCCAGCAGTTTAGAGGCTAGCGGGGGAGTAGCCAAAAACATTCAGTACTTC. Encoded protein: CASSLEASGGVAKNIQYF.

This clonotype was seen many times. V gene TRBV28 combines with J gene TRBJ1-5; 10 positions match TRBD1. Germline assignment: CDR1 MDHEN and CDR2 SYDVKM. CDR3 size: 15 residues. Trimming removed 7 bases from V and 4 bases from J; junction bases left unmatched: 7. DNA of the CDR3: TGTGCCAGCAACCGCGGGACAGGGGAAAATCAGCCCCAGCATTTT. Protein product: CASNRGTGENQPQHF.

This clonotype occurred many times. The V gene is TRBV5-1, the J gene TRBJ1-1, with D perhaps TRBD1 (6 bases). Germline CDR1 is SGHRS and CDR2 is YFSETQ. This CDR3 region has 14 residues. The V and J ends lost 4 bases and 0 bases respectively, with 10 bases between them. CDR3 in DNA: TGCGCCAGCAGCGTGGACAGAATGAACACTGAAGCTTTCTTT. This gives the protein CASSVDRMNTEAFF.

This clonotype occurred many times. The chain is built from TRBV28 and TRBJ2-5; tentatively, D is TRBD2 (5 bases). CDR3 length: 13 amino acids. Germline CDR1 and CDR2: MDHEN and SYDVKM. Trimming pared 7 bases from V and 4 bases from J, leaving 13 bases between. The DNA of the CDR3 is TGTGCCAGCACCCCCGGGGTCTCAGAGACCCAGTACTTC. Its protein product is CASTPGVSETQYF.

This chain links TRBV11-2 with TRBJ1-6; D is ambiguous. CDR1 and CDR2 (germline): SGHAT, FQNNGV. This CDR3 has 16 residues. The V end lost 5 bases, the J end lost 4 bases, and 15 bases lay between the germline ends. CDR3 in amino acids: CASSPGINTYNSPLHF. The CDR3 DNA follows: TGTGCCAGCAGCCCGGGAATTAACACTTATAATTCACCCCTCCACTTT.

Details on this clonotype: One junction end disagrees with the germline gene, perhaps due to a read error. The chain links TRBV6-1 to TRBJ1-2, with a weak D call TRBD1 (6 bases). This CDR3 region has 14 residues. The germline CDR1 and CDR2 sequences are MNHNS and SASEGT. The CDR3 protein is CATETDGTGRGYIF. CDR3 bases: TGTGCCACCGAGACCGATGGAACAGGGAGAGGCTACATCTTC.

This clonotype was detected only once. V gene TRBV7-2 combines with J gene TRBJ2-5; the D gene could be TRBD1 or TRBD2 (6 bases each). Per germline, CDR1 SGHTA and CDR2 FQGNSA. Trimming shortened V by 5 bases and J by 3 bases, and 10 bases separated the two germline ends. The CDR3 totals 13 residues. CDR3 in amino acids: CASSKRGEETQYF. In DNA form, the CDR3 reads TGTGCCAGCAGCAAAAGGGGGGAAGAGACCCAGTACTTC.

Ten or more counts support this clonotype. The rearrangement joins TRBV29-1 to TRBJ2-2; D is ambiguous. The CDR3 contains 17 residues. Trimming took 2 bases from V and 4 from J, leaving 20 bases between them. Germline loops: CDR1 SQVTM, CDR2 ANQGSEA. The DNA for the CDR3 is TGCAGCGTTGAATCCCCTAACAGAACCTCGGGCACCGGGGAGCTGTTTTTT. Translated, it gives CSVESPNRTSGTGELFF.

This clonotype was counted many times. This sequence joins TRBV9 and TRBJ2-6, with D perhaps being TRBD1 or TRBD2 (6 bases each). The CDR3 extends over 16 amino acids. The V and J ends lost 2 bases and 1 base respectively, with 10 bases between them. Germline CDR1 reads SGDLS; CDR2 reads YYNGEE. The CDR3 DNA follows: TGTGCCAGCAGCGTGGGGGCGGGGTCTGGGGCCAACGTCCTGACTTTC. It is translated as CASSVGAGSGANVLTF.

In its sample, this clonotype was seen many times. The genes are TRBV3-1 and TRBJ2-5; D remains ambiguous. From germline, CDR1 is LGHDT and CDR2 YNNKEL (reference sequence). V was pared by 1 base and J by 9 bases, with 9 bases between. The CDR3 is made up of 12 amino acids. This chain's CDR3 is CASSQGGRAQYF. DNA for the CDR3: TGTGCCAGCAGCCAAGGTGGTCGGGCCCAGTACTTC.

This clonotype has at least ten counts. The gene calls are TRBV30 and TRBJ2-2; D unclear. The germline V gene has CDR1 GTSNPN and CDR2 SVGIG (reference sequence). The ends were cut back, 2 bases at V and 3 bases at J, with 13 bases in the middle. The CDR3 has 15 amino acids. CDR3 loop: CAWSLLTEDTGELFF. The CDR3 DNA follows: TGTGCCTGGAGTCTTCTAACAGAGGACACCGGGGAGCTGTTTTTT. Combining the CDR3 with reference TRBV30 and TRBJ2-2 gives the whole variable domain SQTIHQWPATLVQPVGSPLSLECTVEGTSNPNLYWYRQAAGRGLQLLFYSVGIGQISSEVPQNLSASRPQDRQFILSSKKLLLSDSGFYLCAWSLLTEDTGELFFGEGSRLTVL.

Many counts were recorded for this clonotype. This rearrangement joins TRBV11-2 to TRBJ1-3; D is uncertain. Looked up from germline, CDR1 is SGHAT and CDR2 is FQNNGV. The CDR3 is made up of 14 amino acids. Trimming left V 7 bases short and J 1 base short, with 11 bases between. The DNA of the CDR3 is TGTGCCAGCACACGAACGGGTTCTGGAAACACCATATATTTT. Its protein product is CASTRTGSGNTIYF.

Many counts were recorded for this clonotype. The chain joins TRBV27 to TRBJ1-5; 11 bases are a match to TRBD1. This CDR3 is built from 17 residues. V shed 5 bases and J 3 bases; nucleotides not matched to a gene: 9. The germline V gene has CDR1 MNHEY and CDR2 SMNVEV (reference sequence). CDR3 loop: CASSPGWDRGINQPQHF. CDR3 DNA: TGTGCCAGCAGTCCCGGCTGGGACAGGGGGATCAATCAGCCCCAGCATTTT.

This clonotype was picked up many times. CDR3 bases: TGTGCCACCAGTGAACCGCGAGGCGGGCGGGAGACCCAGTACTTC. Translation: CATSEPRGGRETQYF. V is TRBV24-1 and J is TRBJ2-5, with a weak D call TRBD2 (5 bases). Deletions cut 4 bases from V and 5 bases from J, with 16 bases between. Germline lookup yields CDR1 KGHDR and CDR2 SFDVKD. The CDR3 is 15 amino acids.

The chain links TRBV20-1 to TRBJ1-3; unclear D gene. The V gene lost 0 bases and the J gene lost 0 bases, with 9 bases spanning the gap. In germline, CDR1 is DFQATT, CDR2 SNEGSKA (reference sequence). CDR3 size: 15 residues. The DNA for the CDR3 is TGCAGTGCTAGAGATCCGGCAGCCTCTGGAAACACCATATATTTT. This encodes CSARDPAASGNTIYF.

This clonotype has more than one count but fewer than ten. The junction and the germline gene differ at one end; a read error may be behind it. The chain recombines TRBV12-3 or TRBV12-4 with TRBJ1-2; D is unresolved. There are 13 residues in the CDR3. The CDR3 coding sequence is TGTGCCAGCAGGCTAGGGATTGTTGACGGCTACATCTTC. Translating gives CASRLGIVDGYIF.

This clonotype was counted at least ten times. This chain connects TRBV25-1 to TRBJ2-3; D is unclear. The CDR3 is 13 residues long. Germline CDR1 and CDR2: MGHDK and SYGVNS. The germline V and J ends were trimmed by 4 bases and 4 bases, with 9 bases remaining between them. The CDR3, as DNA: TGTGCCAGCAGTGCGGCGATTGCAGATACGCAGTATTTT. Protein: CASSAAIADTQYF. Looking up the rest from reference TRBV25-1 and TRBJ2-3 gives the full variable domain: EADIYQTPRYLVIGTGKKITLECSQTMGHDKMYWYQQDPGMELHLIHYSYGVNSTEKGDLSSESTVSRIRTEHFPLTLESARPSHTSQYLCASSAAIADTQYFGPGTRLTVL.

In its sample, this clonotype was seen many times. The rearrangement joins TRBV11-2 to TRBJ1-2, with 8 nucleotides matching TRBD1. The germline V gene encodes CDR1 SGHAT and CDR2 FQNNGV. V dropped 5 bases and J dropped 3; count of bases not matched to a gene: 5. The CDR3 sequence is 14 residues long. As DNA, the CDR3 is TGTGCCAGCAGCACCAACAGGGGGGACTATGGCTACACCTTC. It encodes CASSTNRGDYGYTF.

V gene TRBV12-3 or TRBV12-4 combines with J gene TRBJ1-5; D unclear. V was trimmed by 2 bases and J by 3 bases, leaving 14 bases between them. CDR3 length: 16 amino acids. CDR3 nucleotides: TGTGCCAGCAGTTTACGGGGATGGCGACCCAATCAGCCCCAGCATTTT. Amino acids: CASSLRGWRPNQPQHF.

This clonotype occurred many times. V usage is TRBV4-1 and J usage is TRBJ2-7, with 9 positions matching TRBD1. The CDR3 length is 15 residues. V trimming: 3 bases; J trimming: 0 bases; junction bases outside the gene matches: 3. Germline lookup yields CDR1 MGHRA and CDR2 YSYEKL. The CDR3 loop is CASSQGQGSSYEQYF. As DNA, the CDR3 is TGCGCCAGCAGCCAGGGACAGGGAAGCTCCTACGAGCAGTACTTC.

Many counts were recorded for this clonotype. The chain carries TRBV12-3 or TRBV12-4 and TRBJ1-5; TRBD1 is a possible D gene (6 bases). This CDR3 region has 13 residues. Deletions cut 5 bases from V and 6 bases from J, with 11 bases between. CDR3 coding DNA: TGTGCCAGCAGTCTCAGGGGTATTCAGCCCCAGCATTTT. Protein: CASSLRGIQPQHF.

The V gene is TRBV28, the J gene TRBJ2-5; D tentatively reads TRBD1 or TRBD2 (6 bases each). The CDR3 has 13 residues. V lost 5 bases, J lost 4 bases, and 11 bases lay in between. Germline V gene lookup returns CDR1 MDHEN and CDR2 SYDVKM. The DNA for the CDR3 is TGTGCCAGCAGTCGATCGGGGGCAGAGACCCAGTACTTC. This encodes CASSRSGAETQYF.